This TCR beta chain is drawn from a study of T cell responses to AZD1222 COVID-19 vaccine. This clone was seen once. TCRdb's copy holds only in-frame clones and misses some; the assay was immunoSEQ multiplex PCR. The table shows 200,000 or so clones, with around nine tenths occurring only once. Germline CDR1 reads SQVTM; CDR2 reads ANQGSEA. This CDR3 spans 14 amino acids. J gave up 7 bases and V 2 bases, and 5 bases lay outside the gene matches. This receptor was obtained from an adult in good health. This chain joins TRBV29-1 and TRBJ2-1, with TRBD2 matching over 10 bases. The starting material was peripheral blood, obtained on day 0 of AZD1222 vaccination. CDR3 sequence reads: CSVERPSGGNEQFF. CDR3 DNA: TGCAGCGTTGAACGACCTAGCGGGGGAAATGAGCAGTTCTTC.